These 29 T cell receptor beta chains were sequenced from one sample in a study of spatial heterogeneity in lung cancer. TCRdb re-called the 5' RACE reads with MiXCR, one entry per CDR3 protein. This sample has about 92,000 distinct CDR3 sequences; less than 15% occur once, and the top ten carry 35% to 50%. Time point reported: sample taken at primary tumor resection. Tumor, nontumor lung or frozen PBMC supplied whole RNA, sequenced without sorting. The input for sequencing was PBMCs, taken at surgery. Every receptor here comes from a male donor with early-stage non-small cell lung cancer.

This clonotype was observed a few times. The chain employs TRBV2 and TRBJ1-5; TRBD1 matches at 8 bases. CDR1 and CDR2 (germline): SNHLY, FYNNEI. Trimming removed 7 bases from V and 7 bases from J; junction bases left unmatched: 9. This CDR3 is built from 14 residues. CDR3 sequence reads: CASTLTGAQQPQHF. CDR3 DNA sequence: TGTGCCAGCACCCTGACAGGGGCTCAGCAGCCCCAGCATTTT.

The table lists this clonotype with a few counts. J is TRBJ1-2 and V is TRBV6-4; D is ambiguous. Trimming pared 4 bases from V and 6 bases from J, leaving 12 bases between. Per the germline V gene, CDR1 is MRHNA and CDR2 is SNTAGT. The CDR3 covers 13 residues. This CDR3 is CASSVRLWDGYTF. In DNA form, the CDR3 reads TGTGCCAGCAGTGTTAGGTTATGGGATGGCTACACCTTC.

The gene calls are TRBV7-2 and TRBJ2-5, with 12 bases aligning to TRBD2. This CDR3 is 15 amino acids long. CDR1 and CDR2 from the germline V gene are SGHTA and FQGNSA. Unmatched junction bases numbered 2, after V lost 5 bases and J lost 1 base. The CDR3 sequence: CASSTSGGTQETQYF. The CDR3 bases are TGTGCCAGCAGCACTAGCGGGGGGACCCAAGAGACCCAGTACTTC.

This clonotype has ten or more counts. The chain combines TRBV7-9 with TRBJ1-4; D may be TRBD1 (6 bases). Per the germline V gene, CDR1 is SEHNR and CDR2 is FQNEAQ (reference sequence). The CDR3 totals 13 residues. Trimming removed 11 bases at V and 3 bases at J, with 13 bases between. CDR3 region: CAGTTGSNEKLFF. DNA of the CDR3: TGTGCCGGAACGACAGGTTCTAATGAAAAACTGTTTTTT.

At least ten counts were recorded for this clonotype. The CDR3 DNA reads as TGTGCCATCAGCCCGGAAATATCTCGACAGGGAAGCTCTGGAAACACCATATATTTT. Translation gives CAISPEISRQGSSGNTIYF. The gene calls are TRBV10-3 and TRBJ1-3; 7 positions match TRBD1. The CDR3 covers 19 residues. V dropped 6 bases and J dropped 0; count of bases not matched to a gene: 17. Germline V gives CDR1 ENHRY, CDR2 SYGVKD.

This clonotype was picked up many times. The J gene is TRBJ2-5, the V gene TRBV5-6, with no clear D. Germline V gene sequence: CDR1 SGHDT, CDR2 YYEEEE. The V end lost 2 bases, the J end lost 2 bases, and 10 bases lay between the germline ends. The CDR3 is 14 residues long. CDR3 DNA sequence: TGTGCCAGCAGCTTACCCGGACCTCAAGAGACCCAGTACTTC. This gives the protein CASSLPGPQETQYF.

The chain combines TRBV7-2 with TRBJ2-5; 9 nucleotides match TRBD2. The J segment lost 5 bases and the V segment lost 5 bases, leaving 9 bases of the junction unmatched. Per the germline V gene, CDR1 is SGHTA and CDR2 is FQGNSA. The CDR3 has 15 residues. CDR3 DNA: TGTGCCAGCAGCCTTAGCGGGAGTTGGGGGGAGACCCAGTACTTC. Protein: CASSLSGSWGETQYF.

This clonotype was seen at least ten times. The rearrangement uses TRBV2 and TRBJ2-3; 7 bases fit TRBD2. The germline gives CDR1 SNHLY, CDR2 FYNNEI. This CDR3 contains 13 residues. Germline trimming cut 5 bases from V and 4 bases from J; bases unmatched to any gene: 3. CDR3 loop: CASSPGGADTQYF. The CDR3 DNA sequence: TGTGCCAGCAGTCCTGGGGGGGCAGATACGCAGTATTTT.

The CDR3 is CASSKLAGGPGEQYF. In DNA form, the CDR3 reads TGTGCCAGCAGCAAGCTAGCGGGGGGGCCCGGTGAGCAGTACTTC. J is TRBJ2-1 and V is TRBV21-1; the table names TRBD2, a call not compared with the DNA. TRBJ2-7 matches the DNA end more closely, so the J call is doubtful. TRBV21-1 is classified as a pseudogene. This CDR3 spans 15 amino acids.

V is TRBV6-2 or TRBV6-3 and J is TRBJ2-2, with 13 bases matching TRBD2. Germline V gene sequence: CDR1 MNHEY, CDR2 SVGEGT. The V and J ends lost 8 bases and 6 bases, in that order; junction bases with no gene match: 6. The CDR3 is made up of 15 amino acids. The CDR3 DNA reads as TGTGCCAGCGGTGGACTAGCGGGAGACGCCGGGGAGCTGTTTTTT. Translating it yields CASGGLAGDAGELFF.

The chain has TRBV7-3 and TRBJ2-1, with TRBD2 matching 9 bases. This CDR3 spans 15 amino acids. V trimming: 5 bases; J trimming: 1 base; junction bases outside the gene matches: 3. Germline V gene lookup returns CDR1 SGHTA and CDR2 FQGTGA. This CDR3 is CASSTSGGSYNEQFF. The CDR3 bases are TGTGCCAGCAGCACCAGCGGGGGGTCCTACAATGAGCAGTTCTTC.

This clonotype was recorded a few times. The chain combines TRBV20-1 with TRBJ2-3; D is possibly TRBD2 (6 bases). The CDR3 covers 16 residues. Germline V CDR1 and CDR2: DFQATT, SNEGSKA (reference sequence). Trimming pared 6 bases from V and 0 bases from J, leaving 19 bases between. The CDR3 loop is CSAVPLERGSTDTQYF. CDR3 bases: TGCAGTGCCGTCCCCCTAGAACGGGGGAGCACAGATACGCAGTATTTT.

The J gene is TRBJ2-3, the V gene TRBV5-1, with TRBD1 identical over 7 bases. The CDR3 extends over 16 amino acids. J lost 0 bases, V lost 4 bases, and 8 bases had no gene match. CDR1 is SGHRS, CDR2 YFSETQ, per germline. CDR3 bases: TGCGCCAGCAGCATCCAGGGACAGAGCAGCACAGATACGCAGTATTTT. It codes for CASSIQGQSSTDTQYF.

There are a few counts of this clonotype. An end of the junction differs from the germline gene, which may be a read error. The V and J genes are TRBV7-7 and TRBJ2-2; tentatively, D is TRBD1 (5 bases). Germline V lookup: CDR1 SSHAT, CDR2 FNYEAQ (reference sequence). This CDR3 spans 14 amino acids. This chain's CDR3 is CASSLGENTGELFF. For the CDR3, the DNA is TGTGCTAGCAGCTTAGGGGAGAACACCGGGGAGCTGTTTTTT.

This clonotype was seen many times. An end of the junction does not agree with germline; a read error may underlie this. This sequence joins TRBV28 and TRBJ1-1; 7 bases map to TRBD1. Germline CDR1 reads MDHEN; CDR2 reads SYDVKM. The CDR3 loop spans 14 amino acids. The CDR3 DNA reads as TGTGCCAGCAGTCTATGGACAGGAAACACTGAAGCTTTCTTT. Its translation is CASSLWTGNTEAFF.

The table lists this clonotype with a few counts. The DNA of the CDR3 is TGTGCCAGCGGACCGGGACCTACCTACGAGCAGTACTTC. Its translation is CASGPGPTYEQYF. This chain links TRBV27 with TRBJ2-7; D may match TRBD1 or TRBD2 (5 bases each). The germline V gene has CDR1 MNHEY and CDR2 SMNVEV (reference sequence). The CDR3 is made up of 13 amino acids. Trimming removed 8 bases from V and 2 bases from J, with 13 bases in between.

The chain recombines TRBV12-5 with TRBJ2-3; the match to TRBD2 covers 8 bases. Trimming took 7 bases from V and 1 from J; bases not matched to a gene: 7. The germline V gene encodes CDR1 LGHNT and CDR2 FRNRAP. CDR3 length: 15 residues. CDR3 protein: CASVPGRAGTDTQYF. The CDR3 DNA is TGTGCTAGTGTACCCGGGAGGGCCGGCACAGATACGCAGTATTTT.

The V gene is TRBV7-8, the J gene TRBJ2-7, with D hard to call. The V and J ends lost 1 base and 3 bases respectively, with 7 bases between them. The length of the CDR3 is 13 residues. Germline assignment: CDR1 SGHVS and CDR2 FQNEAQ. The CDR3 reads CASSLVTYYEQYF. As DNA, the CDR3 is TGTGCCAGCAGCTTAGTTACATACTACGAGCAGTACTTC.

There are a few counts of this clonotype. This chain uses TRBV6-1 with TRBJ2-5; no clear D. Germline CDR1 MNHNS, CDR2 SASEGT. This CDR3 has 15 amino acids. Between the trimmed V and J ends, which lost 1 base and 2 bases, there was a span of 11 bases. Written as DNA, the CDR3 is TGTGCCAGCAGTGAAGTCGGGTTACGGCAAGAGACCCAGTACTTC. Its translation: CASSEVGLRQETQYF.

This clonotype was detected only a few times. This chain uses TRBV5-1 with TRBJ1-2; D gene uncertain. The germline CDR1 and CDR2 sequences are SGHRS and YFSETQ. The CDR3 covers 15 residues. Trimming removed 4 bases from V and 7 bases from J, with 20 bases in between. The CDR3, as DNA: TGCGCCAGCAGCACCGGACCTTCCCCCGGCTTTGGCTACACCTTC. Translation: CASSTGPSPGFGYTF. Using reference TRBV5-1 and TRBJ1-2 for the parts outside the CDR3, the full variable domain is KAGVTQTPRYLIKTRGQQVTLSCSPISGHRSVSWYQQTPGQGLQFLFEYFSETQRNKGNFPGRFSGRQFSNSRSEMNVSTLELGDSALYLCASSTGPSPGFGYTFGSGTRLTVV.

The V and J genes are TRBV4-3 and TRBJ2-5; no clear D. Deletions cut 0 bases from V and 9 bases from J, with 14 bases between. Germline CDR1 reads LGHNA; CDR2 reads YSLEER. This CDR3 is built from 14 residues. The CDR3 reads CASSQDRWTSAQYF. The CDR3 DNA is TGCGCCAGCAGCCAAGATAGGTGGACCAGCGCCCAGTACTTC.

The CDR3 bases are TGCAGCGTTGATGCTCCAGGGAGGCGGAACACCGGGGAGCTGTTTTTT. Amino acid sequence: CSVDAPGRRNTGELFF. The chain is built from TRBV29-1 and TRBJ2-2; D is possibly TRBD2 (6 bases). CDR3 length equals 16 residues. With 3 bases removed from V and 1 base from J, the gap between germline ends came to 15 bases. Germline V CDR1 and CDR2: SQVTM, ANQGSEA.

The CDR3 region is CASRRGLDYNEQFF. The CDR3 bases are TGTGCCAGCAGGCGAGGGCTAGACTACAATGAGCAGTTCTTC. This chain uses TRBV14 with TRBJ2-1; D may be TRBD2 (5 bases). Trimming pared 6 bases from V and 3 bases from J, leaving 12 bases between. The CDR3 spans 14 residues. Germline CDR1 is SGHDN and CDR2 is FVKESK.

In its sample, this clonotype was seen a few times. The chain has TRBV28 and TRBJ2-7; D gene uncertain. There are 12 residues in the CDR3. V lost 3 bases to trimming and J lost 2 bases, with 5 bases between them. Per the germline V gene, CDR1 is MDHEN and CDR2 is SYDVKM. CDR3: CASSLVAYEQYF. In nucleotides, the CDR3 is TGTGCCAGCAGTTTGGTAGCCTACGAGCAGTACTTC.

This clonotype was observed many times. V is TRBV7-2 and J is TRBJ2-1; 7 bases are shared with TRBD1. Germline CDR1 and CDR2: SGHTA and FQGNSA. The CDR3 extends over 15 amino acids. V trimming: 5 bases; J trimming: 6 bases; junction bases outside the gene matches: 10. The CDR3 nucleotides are TGTGCCAGCAGCCTCCGTAGACGACAGGGCAATGAGCAGTTCTTC. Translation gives CASSLRRRQGNEQFF.

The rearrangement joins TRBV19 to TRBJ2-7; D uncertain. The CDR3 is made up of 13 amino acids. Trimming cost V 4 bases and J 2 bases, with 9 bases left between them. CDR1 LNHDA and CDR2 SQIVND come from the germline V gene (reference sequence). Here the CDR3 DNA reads TGTGCCAGTAGTACCTACGGAACCTACGAGCAGTACTTC. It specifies CASSTYGTYEQYF. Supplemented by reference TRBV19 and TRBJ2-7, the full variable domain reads DGGITQSPKYLFRKEGQNVTLSCEQNLNHDAMYWYRQDPGQGLRLIYYSQIVNDFQKGDIAEGYSVSREKKESFPLTVTSAQKNPTAFYLCASSTYGTYEQYFGPGTRLTVT.

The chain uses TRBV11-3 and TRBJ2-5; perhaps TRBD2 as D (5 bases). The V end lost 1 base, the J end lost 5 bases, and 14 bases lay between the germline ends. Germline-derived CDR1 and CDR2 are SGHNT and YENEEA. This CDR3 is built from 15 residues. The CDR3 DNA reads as TGTGCCAGCAGCTTAGTTTCCGGAGGCTGGGAGACCCAGTACTTC. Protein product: CASSLVSGGWETQYF.

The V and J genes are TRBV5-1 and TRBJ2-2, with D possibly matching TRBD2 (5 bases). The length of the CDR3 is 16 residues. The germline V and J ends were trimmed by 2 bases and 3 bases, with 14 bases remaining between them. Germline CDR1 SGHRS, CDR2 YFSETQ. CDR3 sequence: CASSFDGDKDTGELFF. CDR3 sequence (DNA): TGCGCCAGCAGCTTCGACGGGGATAAGGACACCGGGGAGCTGTTTTTT.

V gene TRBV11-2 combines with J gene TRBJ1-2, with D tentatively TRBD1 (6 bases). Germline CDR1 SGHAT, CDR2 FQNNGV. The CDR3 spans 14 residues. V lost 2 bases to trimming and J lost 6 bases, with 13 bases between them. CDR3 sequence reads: CASSLNRVVDGYTF. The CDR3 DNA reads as TGTGCCAGCAGCTTAAACAGGGTAGTTGATGGCTACACCTTC.